One sample yielded the 24 T cell receptor beta chains listed below, sequenced in a study of T cell repertoires in cytomegalovirus infection. TCRdb independently ran MiXCR on the reads; one entry per CDR3 protein. Of 600,000 to 800,000 distinct CDR3 sequences in the sample, less than 25% were seen once. Sample: CD8+ T cells from PBMCs. The receptors here all came from a human donor in good health (CMV status not recorded). Some clones in this sample may be carry-over from other donors' samples.

This chain joins TRBV7-9 and TRBJ1-6, with D tentatively TRBD1 (5 bases). Germline CDR1 and CDR2: SEHNR and FQNEAQ (reference sequence). V lost 1 base, J lost 9 bases, and 16 bases lay in between. CDR3 length equals 16 residues. The DNA for the CDR3 is TGTGCCAGCAGCTTAGGAGTAGGAGCCGGGGGTTCACCCCTCCACTTT. This codes for CASSLGVGAGGSPLHF. The full variable domain, completed using reference TRBV7-9 and TRBJ1-6, is DTGVSQNPRHKITKRGQNVTFRCDPISEHNRLYWYRQTLGQGPEFLTYFQNEAQLEKSRLLSDRFSAERPKGSFSTLEIQRTEQGDSAMYLCASSLGVGAGGSPLHFGNGTRLTVT.

This rearrangement joins TRBV20-1 to TRBJ2-7; 7 nucleotides align to TRBD1. The J segment lost 4 bases and the V segment lost 1 base, leaving 13 bases of the junction unmatched. The CDR3 spans 16 residues. Germline-derived CDR1 and CDR2 are DFQATT and SNEGSKA (reference sequence). The CDR3 DNA reads TGCAGTGCTAGAGGACCATCCGGACAGGCCCCTTACGAGCAGTACTTC. Translating it yields CSARGPSGQAPYEQYF.

The rearrangement joins TRBV5-8 to TRBJ1-6; 8 bases are shared with TRBD1. Trimming at V came to 4 bases and at J to 0 bases, leaving 3 bases not matched to a gene. Per germline, CDR1 SGHTS and CDR2 YDEGEE. The CDR3 has 16 amino acids. CDR3 nucleotides: TGTGCCAGCAGCCCGACAGGGGTCTCCTATAATTCACCCCTCCACTTT. Its translation: CASSPTGVSYNSPLHF.

This chain uses TRBV20-1 with TRBJ2-4; D is possibly TRBD1 or TRBD2 (7 bases each). V was pared by 3 bases and J by 6 bases, with 21 bases between. The CDR3 runs 16 residues. Germline V gene lookup returns CDR1 DFQATT and CDR2 SNEGSKA (reference sequence). CDR3 sequence reads: CSASPGEGAFRNIQYF. DNA of the CDR3: TGCAGTGCTAGCCCGGGGGAGGGGGCGTTCAGAAACATTCAGTACTTC.

This chain uses TRBV28 with TRBJ1-5; D possibly corresponds to TRBD1 (5 bases). CDR1 MDHEN and CDR2 SYDVKM come from the germline V gene. CDR3 length: 17 amino acids. Trimming shortened V by 6 bases and J by 0 bases, and 18 bases separated the two germline ends. The CDR3 DNA reads as TGTGCCAGCAGACCTCTGACAGAGGATTATAGCAATCAGCCCCAGCATTTT. It codes for CASRPLTEDYSNQPQHF. Filled out from reference TRBV28 and TRBJ1-5, the complete variable domain reads DVKVTQSSRYLVKRTGEKVFLECVQDMDHENMFWYRQDPGLGLRLIYFSYDVKMKEKGDIPEGYSVSREKKERFSLILESASTNQTSMYLCASRPLTEDYSNQPQHFGDGTRLSIL.

The chain couples TRBV11-2 to TRBJ1-6, with D hard to call. V was clipped by 5 bases and J by 10 bases, with 21 bases between them. The CDR3 runs to 16 residues. Germline CDR1 is SGHAT and CDR2 is FQNNGV. CDR3 loop: CASSMPLDPKGSPLHF. The CDR3 nucleotides read TGTGCCAGCAGCATGCCCCTCGACCCTAAAGGATCACCCCTCCACTTT.

This clonotype was counted between two and nine times. The V gene is TRBV24-1, the J gene TRBJ2-3, with D unclear. V dropped 1 base and J dropped 2 bases, with 6 bases sitting between them. From germline, CDR1 is KGHDR and CDR2 SFDVKD. This CDR3 has 14 amino acids. Here the CDR3 DNA reads TGTGCCACCAGTGATTTAGGAAACACAGATACGCAGTATTTT. Residues: CATSDLGNTDTQYF.

This clonotype came up a few times. J is TRBJ1-1 and V is TRBV6-6; 8 bases align to TRBD1. V lost 2 bases and J lost 7; bases outside the gene matches: 0. CDR1 is MNHNY, CDR2 SVGAGI, per germline (reference sequence). The CDR3 is 12 residues long. This CDR3 is CASSYGQGEAFF. The CDR3 nucleotides read TGTGCCAGCAGTTACGGACAGGGTGAAGCTTTCTTT.

For this clonotype: One base away lies a much larger clone, so this may be a sequencing read error. The V gene is TRBV28, the J gene TRBJ2-5; 8 bases are a match to TRBD2. CDR3 size: 15 residues. Germline CDR1 and CDR2: MDHEN and SYDVKM. Unmatched junction bases numbered 9, after V lost 8 bases and J lost 1 base. The DNA of the CDR3 is TGTGCCAGCTGGGGACTAGTGGGGCGCCAAGAGACCCAGTACTTC. It codes for CASWGLVGRQETQYF. Full variable domain (missing parts from reference TRBV28 and TRBJ2-5): DVKVTQSSRYLVKRTGEKVFLECVQDMDHENMFWYRQDPGLGLRLIYFSYDVKMKEKGDIPEGYSVSREKKERFSLILESASTNQTSMYLCASWGLVGRQETQYFGPGTRLLVL.

A few counts support this clonotype. The chain is built from TRBV14 and TRBJ2-1; 7 bases agree with TRBD2. The germline V gene encodes CDR1 SGHDN and CDR2 FVKESK. The CDR3 is made up of 17 amino acids. V dropped 0 bases and J dropped 1; count of bases not matched to a gene: 6. The DNA of the CDR3 is TGTGCCAGCAGCCAAGATTGGCGGGGGTATTCCTACAATGAGCAGTTCTTC. Translating gives CASSQDWRGYSYNEQFF.

The sample holds a few counts of this clonotype. This sequence joins TRBV10-3 and TRBJ1-1; 7 bases map to TRBD1. Germline V CDR1 and CDR2: ENHRY, SYGVKD. Germline trimming cut 3 bases from V and 5 bases from J; bases unmatched to any gene: 6. The CDR3 extends over 14 amino acids. The chain's CDR3 is CAISEEGARTEAFF. CDR3 nucleotides: TGTGCCATCAGTGAAGAGGGGGCGCGGACTGAAGCTTTCTTT.

CDR3 bases: TGTGCCACCAGTGACGTTCAAACCGTCATTACTTGCCTTTGCAATCAGCCCCAGCATTTT. Its translation is CATSDVQTVITCLCNQPQHF. The rearrangement uses TRBV24-1 and TRBJ1-5; D gene unclear. The CDR3 runs to 20 residues. The V and J ends lost 4 bases and 2 bases respectively, with 26 bases between them. Germline V gene sequence: CDR1 KGHDR, CDR2 SFDVKD.

This clonotype has just a few counts. This chain uses TRBV29-1 with TRBJ2-3, with TRBD2 as a possible D gene (6 bases). The CDR3 consists of 12 residues. The germline V gene encodes CDR1 SQVTM and CDR2 ANQGSEA. The V end was cut by 5 bases, the J end by 2 bases, with 8 bases between. In nucleotides, the CDR3 is TGCAGCGTTCTAGCGACCACAGATACGCAGTATTTT. It yields the protein CSVLATTDTQYF.

The gene calls are TRBV5-4 and TRBJ2-1; D could derive from TRBD1 or TRBD2 (7 bases each). The CDR3 contains 15 residues. V was clipped by 0 bases and J by 9 bases, with 16 bases between them. Per the germline V gene, CDR1 is SGHNT and CDR2 is YYREEE (reference sequence). CDR3 loop: CASSLGPSGGGEQFF. Here the CDR3 DNA reads TGTGCCAGCAGCTTGGGGCCTTCAGGGGGGGGTGAGCAGTTCTTC.

This clonotype was counted a few times. The V and J genes are TRBV7-9 and TRBJ2-3, with D possibly TRBD1 on 5 matching bases. V lost 5 bases and J lost 3, with 12 bases in between. Germline values: CDR1 SEHNR, CDR2 FQNEAQ (reference sequence). The CDR3 runs 14 residues. The CDR3 nucleotides are TGTGCCAGCAGCCCTACAGGTTTTACAGATACGCAGTATTTT. It is translated as CASSPTGFTDTQYF.

Of note for this clonotype: A read error may be the cause here, since a much bigger clone is one base away. The conserved phenylalanine or tryptophan normally closing the CDR3 is absent here, so this likely arose from a read error. CDR3 coding DNA: TGTGCCAGCAGCTTAGTAGTTTGGGACAGGGAGAATTCACCCCTCCACTTA. It encodes CASSLVVWDRENSPLHL. This chain uses TRBV7-6 with TRBJ1-6; 9 nucleotides line up with TRBD1. V lost 1 base to trimming and J lost 7 bases; unmatched junction nucleotides: 8. CDR1 SGHVS and CDR2 FNYEAQ come from the germline V gene. The CDR3 contains 17 residues.

The rearrangement links TRBV12-3 or TRBV12-4 to TRBJ1-2; 7 bases match TRBD1. This CDR3 has 14 residues. The V and J ends lost 1 base and 3 bases, in that order; junction bases with no gene match: 2. The CDR3 nucleotides read TGTGCCAGCAGTTTAGAAGGGGGCCACTATGGCTACACCTTC. Translating gives CASSLEGGHYGYTF.

This clonotype was counted ten times or more. This sequence joins TRBV28 and TRBJ2-1; the D is unclear. CDR1 MDHEN and CDR2 SYDVKM come from the germline V gene. Trimming shortened V by 1 base and J by 8 bases, and 15 bases separated the two germline ends. The CDR3 contains 15 residues. The CDR3 nucleotides are TGTGCCAGCAGTTTATTGTCCCCACTAAGGGATGAGCAGTTCTTC. This codes for CASSLLSPLRDEQFF.

V and J are TRBV27 and TRBJ2-7, with no clear D. This CDR3 has 12 residues. V was clipped by 6 bases and J by 6 bases, with 12 bases between them. Germline CDR1 MNHEY, CDR2 SMNVEV (reference sequence). The CDR3 sequence: CASSGATGEQYF. The CDR3 DNA is TGTGCCAGCAGCGGAGCGACGGGCGAGCAGTACTTC.

The rearrangement uses TRBV18 and TRBJ2-1; TRBD1 agrees at 9 bases. This CDR3 is built from 19 residues. Losses at the gene ends were 6 bases for V and 0 bases for J; bases not matched to a gene: 15. Germline V gene sequence: CDR1 KGHSH, CDR2 LQKENI. CDR3 in DNA: TGTGCCAGCTCCGTCGGGGACAGGGCCTATCCAAGCTCCTACAATGAGCAGTTCTTC. Encoded protein: CASSVGDRAYPSSYNEQFF.

CDR3 protein: CASSQEGAGAHSPLHF. The CDR3 DNA reads TGTGCCAGCAGCCAAGAAGGGGCAGGGGCGCATTCACCCCTCCACTTT. The chain is built from TRBV14 and TRBJ1-6, with a possible D match to TRBD1 (6 bases). CDR1 is SGHDN, CDR2 FVKESK, per germline. Trimming removed 0 bases from V and 8 bases from J, with 14 bases in between. The CDR3 contains 16 residues.

This clonotype has ten or more counts. The chain uses TRBV19 and TRBJ2-1; unclear D gene. The V end was cut by 4 bases, the J end by 3 bases, with 13 bases between. The germline V gene encodes CDR1 LNHDA and CDR2 SQIVND (reference sequence). This CDR3 is built from 15 residues. CDR3 region: CASSTTPTRYNEQFF. The DNA of the CDR3 is TGTGCCAGTAGTACCACTCCTACCCGCTACAATGAGCAGTTCTTC.

This chain joins TRBV7-9 and TRBJ2-1; 7 nucleotides line up with TRBD2. This CDR3 contains 17 residues. Trimming cost V 5 bases and J 4 bases; bases outside gene matches: 14. Germline-derived CDR1 and CDR2 are SEHNR and FQNEAQ (reference sequence). CDR3 sequence reads: CASSGGVRGEKYNEQFF. The DNA for the CDR3 is TGTGCCAGCAGCGGAGGGGTCCGGGGGGAGAAATACAATGAGCAGTTCTTC.

This clonotype has ten or more counts. The chain carries TRBV7-6 and TRBJ2-1; 8 bases are a match to TRBD2. CDR1 is SGHVS, CDR2 FNYEAQ, per germline. The ends lost 2 bases at V and 5 bases at J; junction bases unmatched: 8. The CDR3 is made up of 16 amino acids. CDR3 in DNA: TGTGCCAGCAGCTTAAAGGTTAGCGGGGTCAACAATGAGCAGTTCTTC. It specifies CASSLKVSGVNNEQFF. The full variable domain, its missing parts supplied by reference TRBV7-6 and TRBJ2-1, is GAGVSQSPRYKVTKRGQDVALRCDPISGHVSLYWYRQALGQGPEFLTYFNYEAQQDKSGLPNDRFSAERPEGSISTLTIQRTEQRDSAMYRCASSLKVSGVNNEQFFGPGTRLTVL.